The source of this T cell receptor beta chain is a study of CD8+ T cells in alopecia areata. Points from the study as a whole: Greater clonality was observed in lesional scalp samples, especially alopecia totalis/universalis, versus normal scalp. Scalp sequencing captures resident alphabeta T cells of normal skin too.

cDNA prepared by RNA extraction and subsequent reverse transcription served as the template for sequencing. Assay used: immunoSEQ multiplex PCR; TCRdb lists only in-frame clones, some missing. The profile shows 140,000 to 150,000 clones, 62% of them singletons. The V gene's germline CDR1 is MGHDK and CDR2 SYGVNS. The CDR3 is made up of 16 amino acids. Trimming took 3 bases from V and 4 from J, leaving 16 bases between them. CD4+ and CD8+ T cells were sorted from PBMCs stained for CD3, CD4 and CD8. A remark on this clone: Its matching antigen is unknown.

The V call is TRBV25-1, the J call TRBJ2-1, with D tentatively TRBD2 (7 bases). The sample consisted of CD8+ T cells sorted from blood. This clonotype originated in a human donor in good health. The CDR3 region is CASSESVGGGYNEQFF. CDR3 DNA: TGTGCCAGCAGTGAGTCAGTGGGAGGGGGGTACAATGAGCAGTTCTTC.